This passage covers 20 T cell receptor beta chains from one sample sequenced in a study of control samples from healthy donors and cancer patients (dated by TCRdb to between 2020 and 2021). Libraries were prepared through the immunoSEQ multiplex PCR assay. Not all clones reach the TCRdb copy of this immuneACCESS table, which keeps in-frame sequences only. Checked studies attribute under half of the gap to unresolved V genes and leave the rest unexplained. Counted in this sample were about 190,000 clones; about 91% of them appeared once. The ten largest clones capture less than 2% of the sample. Input material: blood. The receptors here all came from a man aged 25 to 40 in good health.

This chain links TRBV9 with TRBJ2-1, with unresolved D. The CDR3 loop spans 15 amino acids. With 0 bases removed from V and 0 bases from J, the gap between germline ends came to 7 bases. Per germline, CDR1 SGDLS and CDR2 YYNGEE. Here the CDR3 DNA reads TGTGCCAGCAGCGTAGAACCTAGCTCCTACAATGAGCAGTTCTTC. This sequence encodes CASSVEPSSYNEQFF. The variable domain in full, with the rest retrieved from reference TRBV9 and TRBJ2-1, is DSGVTQTPKHLITATGQRVTLRCSPRSGDLSVYWYQQSLDQGLQFLIQYYNGEERAKGNILERFSAQQFPDLHSELNLSSLELGDSALYFCASSVEPSSYNEQFFGPGTRLTVL.

The chain carries TRBV5-6 and TRBJ1-4, with TRBD1 matching 7 bases. The CDR3 runs to 16 residues. From germline, CDR1 is SGHDT and CDR2 YYEEEE. J lost 6 bases, V lost 0 bases, and 8 bases had no gene match. CDR3 nucleotide sequence: TGTGCCAGCAGCTTGGCCATGACAGGGTCGGATGAAAAACTGTTTTTT. This codes for CASSLAMTGSDEKLFF.

Only one count was recorded for this clone. The gene calls are TRBV5-8 and TRBJ1-2; D is unclear. Germline values: CDR1 SGHTS, CDR2 YDEGEE. Between the trimmed V and J ends, which lost 6 bases and 6 bases, there was a span of 18 bases. This CDR3 region has 14 residues. CDR3 bases: TGTGCCAGCAATTTGCTTCAATGGGTGGATGGCTACACCTTC. Translating gives CASNLLQWVDGYTF. Full variable domain (missing parts from reference TRBV5-8 and TRBJ1-2): EAGVTQSPTHLIKTRGQQATLRCSPISGHTSVYWYQQALGLGLQFLLWYDEGEERNRGNFPPRFSGRQFPNYSSELNVNALELEDSALYLCASNLLQWVDGYTFGSGTRLTVV.

In this sample, this clone turned up once. V and J are TRBV27 and TRBJ1-6, with D maybe TRBD1 (5 bases). The germline V gene encodes CDR1 MNHEY and CDR2 SMNVEV (reference sequence). The CDR3 covers 14 residues. V lost 5 bases and J 4 bases, leaving 9 bases between the germline ends. CDR3 protein: CASSPGHYNSPLHF. CDR3 nucleotide sequence: TGTGCCAGCAGTCCAGGACATTATAATTCACCCCTCCACTTT.

The chain is built from TRBV7-9 and TRBJ1-2; TRBD1 is a possible D gene (5 bases). Per germline, CDR1 SEHNR and CDR2 FQNEAQ (reference sequence). This CDR3 comprises 14 residues. Trimming left V 4 bases short and J 10 bases short, with 19 bases between. The CDR3, as DNA: TGTGCCAGCAGCTCAGACCTAGGGGTTTTCGTCTACACCTTC. This gives the protein CASSSDLGVFVYTF.

This clone was detected once. The rearrangement links TRBV5-1 to TRBJ2-1, with unresolved D. V was cut by 0 bases and J by 15 bases, with 16 bases left in between. CDR1 and CDR2 (germline): SGHRS, YFSETQ. This CDR3 spans 13 amino acids. CDR3 in DNA: TGCGCCAGCAGCTTGGTCGTGGGTGGGATTGCGTTCTTC. Protein sequence: CASSLVVGGIAFF.

A note on this clone: Other nucleotide sequences from this sample produce the same CDR3. J is TRBJ1-2 and V is TRBV3-1 (or the pseudogene TRBV3-2); D not certain. The CDR3 loop spans 12 amino acids. Germline-derived CDR1 and CDR2 are LGHDT and YNNKEL (reference sequence). V shed 1 base and J shed 2 bases, with 2 bases lying between them. The CDR3, as DNA: TGTGCCAGCAGCCAAGCCAACTATGGCTACACCTTC. Translation: CASSQANYGYTF.

This clone was seen more than once but under ten times. The V and J genes are TRBV2 and TRBJ1-2; no clear D. V lost 8 bases and J 0 bases, leaving 7 bases between the germline ends. The V gene's germline CDR1 is SNHLY and CDR2 FYNNEI. This CDR3 is 12 amino acids long. This chain's CDR3 is CASVLANYGYTF. In DNA form, the CDR3 reads TGTGCCAGCGTCTTAGCTAACTATGGCTACACCTTC.

V gene TRBV7-9 combines with J gene TRBJ2-7; 7 bases match TRBD1. Germline V CDR1 and CDR2: SEHNR, FQNEAQ (reference sequence). The CDR3 has 16 amino acids. Trimming took 3 bases from V and 0 from J; bases not matched to a gene: 8. Written as DNA, the CDR3 is TGTGCCAGCAGCTTTAGAGGGGGCGTCAGCTCCTACGAGCAGTACTTC. Its protein is CASSFRGGVSSYEQYF. The variable domain in full, with the rest retrieved from reference TRBV7-9 and TRBJ2-7, is DTGVSQNPRHKITKRGQNVTFRCDPISEHNRLYWYRQTLGQGPEFLTYFQNEAQLEKSRLLSDRFSAERPKGSFSTLEIQRTEQGDSAMYLCASSFRGGVSSYEQYFGPGTRLTVT.

The genes are TRBV5-1 and TRBJ2-7; D gene unclear. V was cut by 0 bases and J by 3 bases, with 10 bases left in between. The CDR3 spans 14 residues. Germline CDR1 and CDR2: SGHRS and YFSETQ. CDR3 sequence reads: CASSLAYGYYEQYF. The CDR3 bases are TGCGCCAGCAGCTTGGCCTATGGGTACTACGAGCAGTACTTC. The full variable domain, its missing parts supplied by reference TRBV5-1 and TRBJ2-7, is KAGVTQTPRYLIKTRGQQVTLSCSPISGHRSVSWYQQTPGQGLQFLFEYFSETQRNKGNFPGRFSGRQFSNSRSEMNVSTLELGDSALYLCASSLAYGYYEQYFGPGTRLTVT.

The chain has TRBV10-1 and TRBJ1-4, with TRBD1 as a possible D gene (6 bases). V was cut by 2 bases and J by 5 bases, with 9 bases left in between. CDR1 is WNHNN, CDR2 SYGVQD, per germline (reference sequence). The CDR3 is 14 residues long. The CDR3 sequence is CASSEGTSNEKLFF. DNA of the CDR3: TGCGCCAGCAGTGAGGGGACATCGAATGAAAAACTGTTTTTT.

This chain uses TRBV19 with TRBJ1-4; D not certain. CDR1 is LNHDA and CDR2 is SQIVND in the germline V gene (reference sequence). The CDR3 sequence is 15 residues long. Trimming removed 8 bases at V and 0 bases at J, with 13 bases between. The CDR3 reads CASRTGHATNEKLFF. Here the CDR3 DNA reads TGTGCCAGTCGCACGGGTCACGCAACTAATGAAAAACTGTTTTTT. The full variable domain, its missing parts supplied by reference TRBV19 and TRBJ1-4, is DGGITQSPKYLFRKEGQNVTLSCEQNLNHDAMYWYRQDPGQGLRLIYYSQIVNDFQKGDIAEGYSVSREKKESFPLTVTSAQKNPTAFYLCASRTGHATNEKLFFGSGTQLSVL.

The chain is built from TRBV7-9 and TRBJ1-5; possibly TRBD1 for D (6 bases). Deletions cut 2 bases from V and 0 bases from J, with 11 bases between. Germline V gives CDR1 SEHNR, CDR2 FQNEAQ (reference sequence). The CDR3 is made up of 16 amino acids. The CDR3 sequence is CASSLSGVDSNQPQHF. In DNA, the CDR3 is TGTGCCAGCAGCTTATCAGGGGTCGATAGCAATCAGCCCCAGCATTTT. Full variable domain (rest looked up from reference TRBV7-9 and TRBJ1-5): DTGVSQNPRHKITKRGQNVTFRCDPISEHNRLYWYRQTLGQGPEFLTYFQNEAQLEKSRLLSDRFSAERPKGSFSTLEIQRTEQGDSAMYLCASSLSGVDSNQPQHFGDGTRLSIL.

The table lists this clone with a few counts. The CDR3 bases are TGTGCCAGCAGCTTATTGGTAAGAATGAACACTGAAGCTTTCTTT. Amino acids: CASSLLVRMNTEAFF. V and J are TRBV7-3 and TRBJ1-1; no reliable D call. Germline V gene data show CDR1 as SGHTA and CDR2 as FQGTGA. CDR3 length equals 15 residues. Between the trimmed V and J ends, which lost 2 bases and 0 bases, there was a span of 10 bases. Using reference TRBV7-3 and TRBJ1-1 for the parts outside the CDR3, the full variable domain is GAGVSQTPSNKVTEKGKYVELRCDPISGHTALYWYRQSLGQGPEFLIYFQGTGAADDSGLPNDRFFAVRPEGSVSTLKIQRTERGDSAVYLCASSLLVRMNTEAFFGQGTRLTVV.

V is TRBV15 and J is TRBJ1-6, with TRBD1 matching over 10 bases. The CDR3 spans 17 residues. V shed 0 bases and J 9 bases; nucleotides not matched to a gene: 8. CDR1 is LNHNV and CDR2 is YYDKDF in the germline V gene (reference sequence). CDR3 residues: CATSREPGDRGRSPLHF. CDR3 DNA: TGTGCCACCAGCAGAGAGCCTGGAGACAGGGGGCGTTCACCCCTCCACTTT.

V gene TRBV7-9 combines with J gene TRBJ1-6; TRBD1 aligns across 7 bases. Germline V CDR1 and CDR2: SEHNR, FQNEAQ (reference sequence). The CDR3 loop spans 14 amino acids. Germline trimming cut 3 bases from V and 7 bases from J; bases unmatched to any gene: 3. CDR3: CASSFGTANSPLHF. As DNA, the CDR3 is TGTGCCAGCAGCTTCGGGACAGCCAATTCACCCCTCCACTTT.

This clone was picked up a small number of times. The chain is built from TRBV6-6 and TRBJ2-3; D is possibly TRBD1 (6 bases). Germline CDR1 is MNHNY and CDR2 is SVGAGI (reference sequence). The CDR3 loop spans 13 amino acids. Trimming shortened V by 5 bases and J by 0 bases, and 6 bases separated the two germline ends. CDR3 sequence (DNA): TGTGCCAGCAGTCAGGGGAGCACAGATACGCAGTATTTT. Translated, it gives CASSQGSTDTQYF.

This clone has only one observation. The J gene is TRBJ2-7, the V gene TRBV9, with 11 bases lining up with TRBD1. The CDR3 extends over 17 amino acids. The J segment lost 2 bases and the V segment lost 3 bases, leaving 10 bases of the junction unmatched. Germline V gene sequence: CDR1 SGDLS, CDR2 YYNGEE. The CDR3 region has the DNA TGTGCCAGCAGCGCCTGGCACACGGGACAGGGGGCCTACGAGCAGTACTTC. As protein: CASSAWHTGQGAYEQYF.

This clone has a single count. The V call is TRBV7-2, the J call TRBJ2-4, with 7 bases identical to TRBD2. The CDR3 runs to 19 residues. Germline-derived CDR1 and CDR2 are SGHTA and FQGNSA. Trimming at V came to 5 bases and at J to 0 bases, leaving 16 bases not matched to a gene. The CDR3 protein is CASSQLVAGGLIAKNIQYF. The DNA of the CDR3 is TGTGCCAGCAGCCAGCTGGTAGCGGGCGGACTTATAGCCAAAAACATTCAGTACTTC.

J is TRBJ1-2 and V is TRBV9; weak D call: TRBD1 (6 bases). Between the trimmed V and J ends, which lost 0 bases and 2 bases, there was a span of 8 bases. Looked up from germline, CDR1 is SGDLS and CDR2 is YYNGEE. The CDR3 runs 14 residues. In nucleotides, the CDR3 is TGTGCCAGCAGCGTAGCGCAGGGGAACTATGGCTACACCTTC. This encodes CASSVAQGNYGYTF.